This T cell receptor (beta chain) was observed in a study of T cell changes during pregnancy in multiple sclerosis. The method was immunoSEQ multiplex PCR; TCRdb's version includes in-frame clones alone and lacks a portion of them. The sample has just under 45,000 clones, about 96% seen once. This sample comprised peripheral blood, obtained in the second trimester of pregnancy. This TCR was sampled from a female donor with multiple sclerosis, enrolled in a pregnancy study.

The CDR3 DNA reads as TGTGCCAGTAGTACATACACAGGGGCTGGGGCCAACGTCCTGACTTTC. Translating it yields CASSTYTGAGANVLTF. J is TRBJ2-6 and V is TRBV19; TRBD1 matches 7 bases. Germline lookup yields CDR1 LNHDA and CDR2 SQIVND (reference sequence). The CDR3 has 16 amino acids. The V gene end was trimmed by 4 bases and the J gene end by 2 bases; junction bases not matched to a gene: 5. Together with reference TRBV19 and TRBJ2-6, the CDR3 gives the full variable domain: DGGITQSPKYLFRKEGQNVTLSCEQNLNHDAMYWYRQDPGQGLRLIYYSQIVNDFQKGDIAEGYSVSREKKESFPLTVTSAQKNPTAFYLCASSTYTGAGANVLTFGAGSRLTVL.